This TCR beta chain comes out of a study of STAT5B mutations in CD4+ large granular lymphocyte leukemia. TCRdb keeps only in-frame clones here, not all; method: immunoSEQ multiplex PCR. In the table there are over 30,000 clones, less than 85% of which are singletons. Controls came from buffy coats of healthy blood donors. This clone was recorded once. No antigen is known for it. The CDR3 is 15 amino acids. V lost 3 bases and J 2 bases, leaving 11 bases between the germline ends. Germline CDR1 SEHNR, CDR2 FQNEAQ (reference sequence). The study's findings and limits: No patients shared main leukemic clonotypes, though 25% to 30% appeared at low frequency elsewhere. Without HLA matching, higher CD4+ than CD8+ T-LGLL clonality could reflect small sample size. Compared with healthy controls (2/35), patient top clones favored TRBV06 (8/27).

V is TRBV7-9 and J is TRBJ2-1; D is unclear. Sequenced: CD4+ T cells from blood buffy coats. The source is a human donor in good health. The CDR3, as DNA: TGTGCCAGCAGCTTCTATAGTGGGGCCTACAATGAGCAGTTCTTC. As protein: CASSFYSGAYNEQFF.